The following is a TCR beta chain sequence with its context. The target antigen is unknown. The data derive from a study of siplizumab effects on memory and regulatory T cells. Assay used: immunoSEQ multiplex PCR; TCRdb lists only in-frame clones, some missing. This sample yields 99,000 or so clones, of which roughly 94% are seen a single time; around 1.5% belongs to the top ten. Overall study results and limits: A minor share of alloreactive clones matched unstimulated subsets. Naive versus memory phenotype went unassigned for roughly 75-96% of proliferating CD4+ or CD8+ clones.

Germline CDR1 and CDR2: LNHDA and SQIVND (reference sequence). The CDR3 has 12 amino acids. V gave up 6 bases and J gave up 14 bases, with 18 bases separating them. This TCR was recovered from a human donor in good health. The J gene is TRBJ2-3, the V gene TRBV19, with D perhaps TRBD1 (6 bases). Sequencing was done on a sample of non-Treg CD4+ T cells sorted from blood. The CDR3 sequence is CASRTDRQGVYF. In nucleotides, the CDR3 is TGTGCCAGTAGAACCGACAGGCAAGGCGTGTATTTT.